This T cell receptor beta chain was found in a study of tumor-infiltrating lymphocytes in primary liver carcinoma. This CDR3 is 15 amino acids long. In germline, CDR1 is MNHNS, CDR2 SASEGT. Joint extraction of RNA and DNA used roughly 19-31 mg of bulk tissue that was unsorted. With 500 ng total RNA as template and a constant-region primer, TCR beta cDNA was made. Libraries for TCR beta were built through three nested multiplex PCR rounds, which together made up a slightly modified ARM-PCR procedure. Investigators reported that the first two PCR rounds, at 10 cycles each, used TRBV1-TRBV30 forward primers with a C-beta reverse primer. TCRdb fed the multiplex PCR reads into MiXCR, producing one record per CDR3 protein. The data hold about 43,000 distinct CDR3 sequences, with 65% to 85% observed a single time. Concerning this clonotype itself: One end of the junction does not line up with germline, which may come from a read error.

Sequenced input: liver tumor tissue from sampling region 2. This sample's subset: tumor region T2, inferior pole. This chain links TRBV6-1 with TRBJ2-3; 7 bases match TRBD2. This receptor was taken from a man aged 35-49 years with primary liver carcinoma and hepatitis B virus infection. The CDR3, as DNA: TGTGCCAGCAGTGAATTGGTGGGAGGGCCAGATACGCAGTATTTC. Translated, it gives CASSELVGGPDTQYF.